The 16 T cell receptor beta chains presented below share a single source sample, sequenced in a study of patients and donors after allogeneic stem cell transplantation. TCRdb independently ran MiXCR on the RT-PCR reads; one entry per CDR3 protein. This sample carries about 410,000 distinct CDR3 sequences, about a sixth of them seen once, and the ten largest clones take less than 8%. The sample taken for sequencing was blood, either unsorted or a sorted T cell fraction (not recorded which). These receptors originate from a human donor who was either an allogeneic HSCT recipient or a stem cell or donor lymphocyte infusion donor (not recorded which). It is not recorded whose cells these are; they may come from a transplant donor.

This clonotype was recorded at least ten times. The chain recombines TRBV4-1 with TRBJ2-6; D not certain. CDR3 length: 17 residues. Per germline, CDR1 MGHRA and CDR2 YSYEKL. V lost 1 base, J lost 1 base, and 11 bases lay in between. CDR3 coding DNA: TGCGCCAGCAGCCAAGGCCGAGCCTTATCTGGGGCCAACGTCCTGACTTTC. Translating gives CASSQGRALSGANVLTF.

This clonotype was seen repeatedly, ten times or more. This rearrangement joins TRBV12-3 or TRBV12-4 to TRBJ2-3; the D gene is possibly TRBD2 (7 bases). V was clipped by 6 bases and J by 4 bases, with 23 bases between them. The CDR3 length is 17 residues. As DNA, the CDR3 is TGTGCCAGCAGATGGGGAGTTGTGGGGGGGGCCTCAGATACGCAGTATTTT. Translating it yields CASRWGVVGGASDTQYF.

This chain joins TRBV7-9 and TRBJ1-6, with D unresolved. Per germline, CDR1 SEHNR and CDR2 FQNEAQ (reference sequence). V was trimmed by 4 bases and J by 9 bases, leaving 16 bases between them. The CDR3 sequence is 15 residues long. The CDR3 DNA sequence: TGTGCCAGCAGCTCCACACCCCTGAAGGGTTCACCCCTCCACTTT. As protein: CASSSTPLKGSPLHF.

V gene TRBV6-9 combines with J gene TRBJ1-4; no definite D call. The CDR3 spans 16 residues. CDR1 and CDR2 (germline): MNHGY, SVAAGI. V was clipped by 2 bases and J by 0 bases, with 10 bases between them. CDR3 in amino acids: CASSYVWHSTNEKLFF. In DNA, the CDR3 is TGTGCCAGCAGTTATGTCTGGCACTCAACTAATGAAAAACTGTTTTTT.

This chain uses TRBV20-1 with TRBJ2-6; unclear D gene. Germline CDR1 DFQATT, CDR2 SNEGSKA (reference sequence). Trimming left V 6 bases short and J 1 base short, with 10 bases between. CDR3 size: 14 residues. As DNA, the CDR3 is TGCAGTGCCAAAACCGGGTCTGGGGCCAACGTCCTGACTTTC. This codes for CSAKTGSGANVLTF.

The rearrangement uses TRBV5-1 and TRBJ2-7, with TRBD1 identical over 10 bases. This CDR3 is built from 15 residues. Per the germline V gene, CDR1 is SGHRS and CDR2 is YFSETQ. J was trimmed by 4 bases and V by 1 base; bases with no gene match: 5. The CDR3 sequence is CASSLPGQGLYEQYF. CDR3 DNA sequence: TGCGCCAGCAGCTTGCCGGGACAGGGGCTTTACGAGCAGTACTTC.

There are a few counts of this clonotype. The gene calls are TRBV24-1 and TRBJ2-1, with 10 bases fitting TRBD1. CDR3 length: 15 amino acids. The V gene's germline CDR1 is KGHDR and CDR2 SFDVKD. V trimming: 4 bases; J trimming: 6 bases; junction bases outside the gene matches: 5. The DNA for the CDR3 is TGTGCCACCAGTGACCCCCGGGACAGGGGCAATGAGCAGTTCTTC. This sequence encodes CATSDPRDRGNEQFF.

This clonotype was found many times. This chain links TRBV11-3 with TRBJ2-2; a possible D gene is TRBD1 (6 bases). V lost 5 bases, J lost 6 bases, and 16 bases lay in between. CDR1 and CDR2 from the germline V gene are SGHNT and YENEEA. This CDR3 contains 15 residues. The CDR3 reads CASSPSQGWPGELFF. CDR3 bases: TGTGCCAGCAGCCCTTCCCAGGGGTGGCCCGGGGAGCTGTTTTTT.

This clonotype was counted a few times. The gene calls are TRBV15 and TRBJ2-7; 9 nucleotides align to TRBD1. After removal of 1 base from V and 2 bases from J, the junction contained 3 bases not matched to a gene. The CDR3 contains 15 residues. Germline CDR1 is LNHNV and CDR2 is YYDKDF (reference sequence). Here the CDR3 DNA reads TGTGCCACCAGCAGAGGCGGACAGGGGCCCTACGAGCAGTACTTC. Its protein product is CATSRGGQGPYEQYF.

CDR3 in amino acids: CASSATSGGATGELFF. The DNA of the CDR3 is TGCGCCAGCAGCGCCACTAGCGGGGGGGCCACCGGGGAGCTGTTTTTT. This sequence joins TRBV5-1 and TRBJ2-2; TRBD2 matches 13 bases. From germline, CDR1 is SGHRS and CDR2 YFSETQ. The CDR3 loop spans 16 amino acids. J gave up 4 bases and V 4 bases, and 4 bases lay outside the gene matches.

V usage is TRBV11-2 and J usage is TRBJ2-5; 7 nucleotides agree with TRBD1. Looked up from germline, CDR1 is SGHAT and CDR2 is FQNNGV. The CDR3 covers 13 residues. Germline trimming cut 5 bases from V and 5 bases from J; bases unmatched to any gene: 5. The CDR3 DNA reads TGTGCCAGCAGCCAGAGGGGGCCGGAGACCCAGTACTTC. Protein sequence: CASSQRGPETQYF.

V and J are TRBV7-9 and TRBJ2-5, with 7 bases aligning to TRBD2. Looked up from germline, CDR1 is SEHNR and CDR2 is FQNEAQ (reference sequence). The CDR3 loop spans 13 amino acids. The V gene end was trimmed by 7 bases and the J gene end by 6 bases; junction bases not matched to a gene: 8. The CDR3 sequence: CASNQLAPKTQYF. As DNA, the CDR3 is TGTGCCAGCAATCAACTAGCGCCTAAGACCCAGTACTTC.

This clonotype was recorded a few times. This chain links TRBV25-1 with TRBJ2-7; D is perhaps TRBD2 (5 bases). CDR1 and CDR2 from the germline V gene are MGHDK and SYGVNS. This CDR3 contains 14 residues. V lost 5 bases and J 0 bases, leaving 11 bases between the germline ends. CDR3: CASSPLGSSYEQYF. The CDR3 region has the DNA TGTGCCAGCAGTCCCCTGGGGAGCTCCTACGAGCAGTACTTC.

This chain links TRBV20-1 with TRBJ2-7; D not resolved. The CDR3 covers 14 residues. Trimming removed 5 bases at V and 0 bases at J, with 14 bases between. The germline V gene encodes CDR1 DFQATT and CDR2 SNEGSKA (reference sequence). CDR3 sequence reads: CSAPDRKSSYEQYF. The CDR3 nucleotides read TGCAGTGCTCCCGACCGAAAGAGCTCCTACGAGCAGTACTTC.

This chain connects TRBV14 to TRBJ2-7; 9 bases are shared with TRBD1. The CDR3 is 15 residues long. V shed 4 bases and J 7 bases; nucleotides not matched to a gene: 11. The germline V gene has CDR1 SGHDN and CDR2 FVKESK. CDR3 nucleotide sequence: TGTGCCAGCAGCCCACGCTTGACAGGGGGGAGTGAGCAGTACTTC. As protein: CASSPRLTGGSEQYF.

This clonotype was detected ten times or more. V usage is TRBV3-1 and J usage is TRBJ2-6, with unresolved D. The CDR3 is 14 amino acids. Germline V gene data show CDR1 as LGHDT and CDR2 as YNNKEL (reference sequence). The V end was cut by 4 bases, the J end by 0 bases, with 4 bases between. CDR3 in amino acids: CASSLYSGANVLTF. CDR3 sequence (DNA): TGTGCCAGCAGCCTCTACTCTGGGGCCAACGTCCTGACTTTC.